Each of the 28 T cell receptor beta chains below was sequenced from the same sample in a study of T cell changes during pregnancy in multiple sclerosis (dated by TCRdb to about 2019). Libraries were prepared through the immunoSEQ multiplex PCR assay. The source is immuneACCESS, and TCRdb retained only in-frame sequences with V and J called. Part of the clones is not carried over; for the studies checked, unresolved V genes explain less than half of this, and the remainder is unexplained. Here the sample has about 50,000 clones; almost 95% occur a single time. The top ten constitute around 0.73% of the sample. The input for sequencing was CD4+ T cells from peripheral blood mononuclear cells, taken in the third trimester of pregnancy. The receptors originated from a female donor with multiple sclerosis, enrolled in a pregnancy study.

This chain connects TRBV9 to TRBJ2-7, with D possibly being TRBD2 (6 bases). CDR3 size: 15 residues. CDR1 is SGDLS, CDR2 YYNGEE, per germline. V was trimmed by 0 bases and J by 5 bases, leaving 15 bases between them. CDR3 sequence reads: CASSVGYGGKDEQYF. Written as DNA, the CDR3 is TGTGCCAGCAGCGTAGGCTATGGGGGGAAGGACGAGCAGTACTTC.

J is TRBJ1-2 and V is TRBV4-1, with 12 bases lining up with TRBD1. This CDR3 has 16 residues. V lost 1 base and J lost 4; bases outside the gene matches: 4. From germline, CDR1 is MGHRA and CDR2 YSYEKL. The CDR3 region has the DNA TGCGCCAGCAGCCAAGTGGGGACAGGGGGCTTCTATGGCTACACCTTC. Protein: CASSQVGTGGFYGYTF.

This CDR3 is CASSVRGGDGYTF. As DNA, the CDR3 is TGTGCCAGCAGCGTAAGGGGGGGGGACGGCTACACCTTC. The V call is TRBV9, the J call TRBJ1-2; D is perhaps TRBD1 (6 bases). Germline CDR1 and CDR2: SGDLS and YYNGEE. CDR3 size: 13 residues. Trimming pared 1 base from V and 8 bases from J, leaving 12 bases between.

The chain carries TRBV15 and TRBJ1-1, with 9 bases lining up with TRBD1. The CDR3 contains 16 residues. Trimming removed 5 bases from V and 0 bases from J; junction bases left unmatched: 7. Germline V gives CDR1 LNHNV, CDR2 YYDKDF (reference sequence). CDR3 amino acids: CATSPAGTGMNTEAFF. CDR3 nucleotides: TGTGCCACCAGCCCTGCAGGGACAGGGATGAACACTGAAGCTTTCTTT. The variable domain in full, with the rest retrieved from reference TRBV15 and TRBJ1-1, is DAMVIQNPRYQVTQFGKPVTLSCSQTLNHNVMYWYQQKSSQAPKLLFHYYDKDFNNEADTPDNFQSRRPNTSFCFLDIRSPGLGDTAMYLCATSPAGTGMNTEAFFGQGTRLTVV.

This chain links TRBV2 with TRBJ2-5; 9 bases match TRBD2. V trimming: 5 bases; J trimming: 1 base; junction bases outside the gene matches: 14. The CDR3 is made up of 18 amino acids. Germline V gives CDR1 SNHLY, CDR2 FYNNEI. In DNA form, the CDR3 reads TGTGCCAGCAGTCCAAGGCGGGGGGGGCGTAAGGGCCAAGAGACCCAGTACTTC. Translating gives CASSPRRGGRKGQETQYF.

The CDR3 sequence: CASSYPPGEQYF. In DNA form, the CDR3 reads TGTGCCAGCAGTTACCCTCCAGGCGAGCAGTACTTC. The V gene is TRBV6-5, the J gene TRBJ2-7; D gene ambiguous. Germline CDR1 reads MNHEY; CDR2 reads SVGAGI. The V end was cut by 2 bases, the J end by 6 bases, with 8 bases between. This CDR3 spans 12 amino acids.

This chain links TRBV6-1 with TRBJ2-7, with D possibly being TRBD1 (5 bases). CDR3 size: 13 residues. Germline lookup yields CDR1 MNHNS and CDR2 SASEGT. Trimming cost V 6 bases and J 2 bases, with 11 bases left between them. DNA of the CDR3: TGTGCCAGCAGCGAGGTGGACACCTACGAGCAGTACTTC. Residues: CASSEVDTYEQYF.

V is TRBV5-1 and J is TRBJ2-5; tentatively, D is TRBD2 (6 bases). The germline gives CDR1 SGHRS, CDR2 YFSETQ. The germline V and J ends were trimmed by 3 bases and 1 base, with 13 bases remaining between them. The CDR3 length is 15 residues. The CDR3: CASSSPAGSQETQYF. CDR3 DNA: TGCGCCAGCAGCTCCCCAGCGGGTTCCCAAGAGACCCAGTACTTC.

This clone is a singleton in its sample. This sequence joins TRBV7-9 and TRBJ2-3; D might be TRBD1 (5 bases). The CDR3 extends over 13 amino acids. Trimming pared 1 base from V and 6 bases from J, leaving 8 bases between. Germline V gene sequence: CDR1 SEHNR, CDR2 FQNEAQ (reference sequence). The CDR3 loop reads CASSLDRGDTQYF. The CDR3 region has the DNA TGTGCCAGCAGCTTAGATAGGGGTGATACGCAGTATTTT.

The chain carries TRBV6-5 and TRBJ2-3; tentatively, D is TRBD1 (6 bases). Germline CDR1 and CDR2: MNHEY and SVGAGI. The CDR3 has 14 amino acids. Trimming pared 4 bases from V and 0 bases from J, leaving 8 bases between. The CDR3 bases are TGTGCCAGCAGTTCGACAGGAAGCACAGATACGCAGTATTTT. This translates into CASSSTGSTDTQYF.

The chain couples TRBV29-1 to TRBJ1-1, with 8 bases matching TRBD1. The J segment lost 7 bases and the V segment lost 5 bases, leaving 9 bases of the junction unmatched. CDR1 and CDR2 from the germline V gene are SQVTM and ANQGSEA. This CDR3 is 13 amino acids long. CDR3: CSVNGQGWSEAFF. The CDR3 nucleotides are TGCAGCGTTAATGGACAGGGTTGGAGTGAAGCTTTCTTT.

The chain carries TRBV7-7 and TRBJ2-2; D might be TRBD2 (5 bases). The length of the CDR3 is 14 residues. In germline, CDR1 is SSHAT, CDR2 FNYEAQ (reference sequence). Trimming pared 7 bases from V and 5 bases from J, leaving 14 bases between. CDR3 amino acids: CASTRFGETGELFF. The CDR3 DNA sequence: TGTGCCAGCACCCGATTCGGGGAAACCGGGGAGCTGTTTTTT.

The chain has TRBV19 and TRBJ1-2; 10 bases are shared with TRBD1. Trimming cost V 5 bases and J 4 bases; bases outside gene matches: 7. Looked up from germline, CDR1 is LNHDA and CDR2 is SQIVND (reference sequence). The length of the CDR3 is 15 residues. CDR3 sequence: CASSPRQGAVYGYTF. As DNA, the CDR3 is TGTGCCAGTAGTCCCCGACAGGGGGCGGTCTATGGCTACACCTTC. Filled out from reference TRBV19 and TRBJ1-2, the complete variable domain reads DGGITQSPKYLFRKEGQNVTLSCEQNLNHDAMYWYRQDPGQGLRLIYYSQIVNDFQKGDIAEGYSVSREKKESFPLTVTSAQKNPTAFYLCASSPRQGAVYGYTFGSGTRLTVV.

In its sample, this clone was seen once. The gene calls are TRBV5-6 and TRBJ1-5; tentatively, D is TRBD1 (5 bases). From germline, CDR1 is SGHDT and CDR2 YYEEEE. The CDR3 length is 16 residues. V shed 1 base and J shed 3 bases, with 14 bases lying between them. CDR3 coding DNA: TGTGCCAGCAGCTTGCTCAGGGCAGCTATCAATCAGCCCCAGCATTTT. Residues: CASSLLRAAINQPQHF.

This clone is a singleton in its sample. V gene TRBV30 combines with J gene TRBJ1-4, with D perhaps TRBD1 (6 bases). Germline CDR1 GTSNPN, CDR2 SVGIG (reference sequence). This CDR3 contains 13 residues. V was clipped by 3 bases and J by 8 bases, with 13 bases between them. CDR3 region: CAWSGGPLEKLFF. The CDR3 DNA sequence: TGTGCCTGGAGCGGGGGGCCTCTCGAAAAACTGTTTTTT.

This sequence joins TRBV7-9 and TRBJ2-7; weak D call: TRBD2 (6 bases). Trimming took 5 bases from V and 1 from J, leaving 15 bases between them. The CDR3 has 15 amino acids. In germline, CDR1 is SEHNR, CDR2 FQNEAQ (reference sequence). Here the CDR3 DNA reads TGTGCCAGCAGCAGTTGGGACTTGAGATCCTACGAGCAGTACTTC. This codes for CASSSWDLRSYEQYF.

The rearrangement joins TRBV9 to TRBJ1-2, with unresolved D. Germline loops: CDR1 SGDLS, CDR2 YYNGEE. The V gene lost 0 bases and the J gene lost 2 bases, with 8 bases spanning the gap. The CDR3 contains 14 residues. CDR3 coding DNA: TGTGCCAGCAGCGTAGATCGCAGGAACTATGGCTACACCTTC. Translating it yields CASSVDRRNYGYTF.

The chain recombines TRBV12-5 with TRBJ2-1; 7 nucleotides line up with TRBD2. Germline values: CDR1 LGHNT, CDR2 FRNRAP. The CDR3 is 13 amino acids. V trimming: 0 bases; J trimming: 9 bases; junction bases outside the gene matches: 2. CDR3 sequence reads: CASGLVAGSEQFF. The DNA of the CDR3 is TGTGCTAGTGGTTTGGTAGCGGGAAGTGAGCAGTTCTTC. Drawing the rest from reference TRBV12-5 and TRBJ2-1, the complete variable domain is DARVTQTPRHKVTEMGQEVTMRCQPILGHNTVFWYRQTMMQGLELLAYFRNRAPLDDSGMPKDRFSAEMPDATLATLKIQPSEPRDSAVYFCASGLVAGSEQFFGPGTRLTVL.

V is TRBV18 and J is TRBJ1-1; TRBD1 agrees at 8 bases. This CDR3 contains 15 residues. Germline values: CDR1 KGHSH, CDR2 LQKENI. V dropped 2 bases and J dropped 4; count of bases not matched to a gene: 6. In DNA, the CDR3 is TGTGCCAGCTCACCAACGGCAGGGGGCACCACTGAAGCTTTCTTT. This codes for CASSPTAGGTTEAFF.

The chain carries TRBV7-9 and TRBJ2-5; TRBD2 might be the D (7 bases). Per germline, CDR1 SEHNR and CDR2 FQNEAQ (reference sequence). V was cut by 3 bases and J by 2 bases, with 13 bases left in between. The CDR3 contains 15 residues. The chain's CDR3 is CASSLGGGGQETQYF. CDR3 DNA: TGTGCCAGCAGCTTGGGGGGGGGCGGACAAGAGACCCAGTACTTC.

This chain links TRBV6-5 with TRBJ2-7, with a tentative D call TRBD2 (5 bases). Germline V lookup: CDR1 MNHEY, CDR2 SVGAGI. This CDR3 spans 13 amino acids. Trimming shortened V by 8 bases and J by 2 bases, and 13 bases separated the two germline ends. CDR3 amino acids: CASSERTAYEQYF. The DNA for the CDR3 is TGTGCCAGCTCCGAACGGACTGCCTACGAGCAGTACTTC.

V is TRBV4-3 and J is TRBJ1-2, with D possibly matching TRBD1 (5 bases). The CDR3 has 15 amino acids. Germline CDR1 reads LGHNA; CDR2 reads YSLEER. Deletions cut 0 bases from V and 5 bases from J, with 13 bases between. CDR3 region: CASSQDLTVVYGYTF. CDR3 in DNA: TGCGCCAGCAGCCAAGATTTGACAGTAGTTTATGGCTACACCTTC.

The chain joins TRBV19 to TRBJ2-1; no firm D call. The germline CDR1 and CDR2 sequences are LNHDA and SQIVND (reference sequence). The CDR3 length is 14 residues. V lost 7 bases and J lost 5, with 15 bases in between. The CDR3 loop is CASTPTSYNNEQFF. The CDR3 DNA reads TGTGCCAGTACCCCCACCTCCTATAACAATGAGCAGTTCTTC.

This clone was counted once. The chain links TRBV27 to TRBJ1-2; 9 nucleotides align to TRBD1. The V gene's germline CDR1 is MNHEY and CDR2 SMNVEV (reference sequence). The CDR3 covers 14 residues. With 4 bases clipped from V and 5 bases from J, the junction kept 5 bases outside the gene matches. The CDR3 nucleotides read TGTGCCAGCAGTTGGGGACAGGGCGGGTATGGCTACACCTTC. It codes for CASSWGQGGYGYTF.

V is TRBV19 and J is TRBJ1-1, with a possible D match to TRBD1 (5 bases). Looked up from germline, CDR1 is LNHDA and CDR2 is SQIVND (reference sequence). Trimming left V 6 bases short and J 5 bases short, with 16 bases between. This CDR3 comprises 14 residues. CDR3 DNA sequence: TGTGCCAGTAGCCCGGGGAGGGGCAGGACTGAAGCTTTCTTT. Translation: CASSPGRGRTEAFF.

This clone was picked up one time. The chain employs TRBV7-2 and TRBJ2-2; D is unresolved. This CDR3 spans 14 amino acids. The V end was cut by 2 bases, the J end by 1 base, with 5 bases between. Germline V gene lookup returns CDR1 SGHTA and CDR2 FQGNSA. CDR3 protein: CASSLLENTGELFF. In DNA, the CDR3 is TGTGCCAGCAGCTTACTAGAGAACACCGGGGAGCTGTTTTTT.

This CDR3 reads CASSFKLAGGLTGELFF. CDR3 sequence (DNA): TGTGCCAGCAGCTTCAAGCTAGCGGGGGGGTTAACCGGGGAGCTGTTTTTT. The chain uses TRBV5-4 and TRBJ2-2; 12 positions agree with TRBD2. This CDR3 has 17 residues. Germline values: CDR1 SGHNT, CDR2 YYREEE (reference sequence). The junction had 7 bases not matched to a gene; V was cut back by 2 bases and J by 5 bases.

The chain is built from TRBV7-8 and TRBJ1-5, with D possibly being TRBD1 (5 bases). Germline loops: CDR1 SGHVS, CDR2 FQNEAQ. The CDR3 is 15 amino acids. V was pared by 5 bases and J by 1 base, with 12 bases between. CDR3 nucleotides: TGTGCCAGCAGCATAGGGACGGGGAGCAATCAGCCCCAGCATTTT. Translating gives CASSIGTGSNQPQHF.